A single sample is the source of the 2 T cell receptor beta chains below, sequenced in a study of early T cells in non-severe SARS-CoV-2 infection. TCRdb reprocessed the 5' RACE reads via MiXCR and lists one record per CDR3 protein. The sample contains about 27,000 distinct CDR3 sequences, 2.9% of which appear only once. The sample was whole blood. The receptor set was obtained from an adult who was a healthcare worker with PCR-confirmed SARS-CoV-2 infection or an uninfected control (not recorded which).

The sample holds a few counts of this clonotype. The rearrangement uses TRBV20-1 and TRBJ2-1; no firm D call. V dropped 3 bases and J dropped 2 bases, with 5 bases sitting between them. The CDR3 spans 12 residues. Per germline, CDR1 DFQATT and CDR2 SNEGSKA (reference sequence). The CDR3, as DNA: TGCAGTGCTAGTACTACCTACAATGAGCAGTTCTTC. Residues: CSASTTYNEQFF.

This clonotype has ten or more counts. CDR3 DNA sequence: TGTGCCAGCAGTCGACAGGGATCGGGTCAGCCCCAGCATTTT. Translation: CASSRQGSGQPQHF. The chain joins TRBV12-3 or TRBV12-4 to TRBJ1-5; 7 bases are a match to TRBD1. V lost 5 bases to trimming and J lost 6 bases; unmatched junction nucleotides: 7. The CDR3 has 14 residues.